This record covers a single T cell receptor beta chain. This clone has only one observation. Its cognate antigen has yet to be identified. Qualities for individual bases were not recorded, and no much larger clone is one base off. The CDR3 measures 14 amino acids from cysteine to phenylalanine. The read is trimmed to its CDR3 DNA, 42 bases read in frame from base 1. Trimming at the junction amounts to 4 bases on V and 5 bases on J, and the germline ends lie 16 bases apart. CDR1 and CDR2 are drawn from the germline V gene (reference sequence): SGHNT, YYREEE. This entry belongs to a study of blood T cell repertoires in COVID-19 (TCRdb year 2020). Regarding the research as a whole: Samples covering the acute and convalescent phases of COVID-19 were provided by collaborators in the United States, Italy and Spain. The material from the prospective study consisted of cDNA or gDNA derived from T cells, B-cell-depleted T cells, or PBMCs. Deeply sampled blood TCRbeta repertoires from subjects exposed to, actively infected with, or recovered from COVID-19 were included in the dataset. The repertoires were released in a freely available public database intended as a resource for research on the immune response to SARS-CoV-2. The samples were drawn from the first 160 participants of the ongoing ImmuneRACE study and from 950 to 1,500 subjects provided by 6 global collaborators. The sample metadata nearly always contained a de-identified subject ID, COVID-19 status, age in years and sex. Where available, HLA class I and class II types were taken from metadata supplied by the sample provider and were not determined by assay-based typing. What the work shows at the level of the full study, not this receptor alone: How much clinical and demographic metadata was included differed by source and by participant, and the metadata was provided uncurated.

One collaborating source in Seattle enrolled patients while the patients were actively infected and followed the patients over time throughout the course of disease. The collaborating institutions used their own protocols to collect whole blood in K2EDTA tubes. For TCRbeta analysis, collaborators shipped samples as frozen whole blood, isolated PBMCs, or DNA extracted from either of those sample types. TCRbeta CDR3 regions were amplified from genomic DNA using the immunoSEQ Assay, a bias-controlled multiplex PCR. The source study handled its data this way. The number of nucleated cells in each sample was estimated by amplification of reference gene primers within the assay. To quantify the absolute abundance of each unique TCRbeta CDR3 rearrangement, sequence reads were collapsed and filtered. For each sample, productive Simpson clonality was calculated as the square root of Simpson's diversity index over productive rearrangements. TCRdb carries this immuneACCESS record with in-frame sequences only. Its versions omit some clonotypes, under half of them owing to an unresolved V gene in the studies checked, with the rest unexplained. The V and J calls and clone size come from that table; D and trimming were worked out from the DNA. A total of some 87,000 clones appear in this sample, 70% to 90% of them only once. The top ten constitute 3.5% to 5% of the sample.

The source is a human donor with COVID-19, enrolled during active disease. The donor label of this sample is uncertain. The chain is made from TRBV5-4 and TRBJ2-7; a weak D assignment points to TRBD2 (5 bases agree). The sequenced sample was peripheral blood. The base sequence is TGTGCCAGCAGCGCAGAAACAGCGGCCCACGAGCAGTACTTC. This sequence encodes CASSAETAAHEQYF.